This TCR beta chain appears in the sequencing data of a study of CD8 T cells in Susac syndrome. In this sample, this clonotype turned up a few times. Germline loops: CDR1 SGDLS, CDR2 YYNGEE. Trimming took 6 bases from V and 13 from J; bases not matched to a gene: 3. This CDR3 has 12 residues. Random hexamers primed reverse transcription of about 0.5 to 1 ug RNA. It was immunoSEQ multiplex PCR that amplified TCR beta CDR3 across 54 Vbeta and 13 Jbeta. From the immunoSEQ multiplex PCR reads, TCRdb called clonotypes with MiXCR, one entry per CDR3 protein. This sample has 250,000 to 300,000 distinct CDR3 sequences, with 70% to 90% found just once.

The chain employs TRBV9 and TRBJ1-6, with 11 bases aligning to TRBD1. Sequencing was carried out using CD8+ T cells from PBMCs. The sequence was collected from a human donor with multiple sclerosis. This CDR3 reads CASTGTGGPLHF. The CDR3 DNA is TGTGCCAGCACCGGGACAGGGGGGCCCCTCCACTTT.